A selection of T cell receptor beta chains follows, all from one sample in a study of blood T cells in healthy people across ages. TCRdb re-called the 5' RACE reads through MiXCR, storing one row per CDR3 protein. The sample lists 800,000 to 900,000 distinct CDR3 sequences; less than 80% were seen once. Source material: blood. These receptors all stem from a man aged 30 to 39 in good health. The CDR3 runs from the conserved cysteine through the conserved F or W. The D gene is left open where the match is weak. Clone size appears in some rows only: once, few, many, or a class for an expanded clone.

CDR3,DNA,V,D,J,size
CASATRGGIPKGSVSDEQFF,TGTGCCAGCGCCACCCGGGGAGGGATTCCAAAGGGTTCAGTTTCGGATGAGCAGTTCTTC,TRBV28,TRBD2,TRBJ2-1,-
CASSVLRWGAGGYTF,TGTGCCAGCAGCGTCTTACGATGGGGGGCGGGTGGCTACACCTTC,TRBV7-2,-,TRBJ1-2,-
CASSPGTALSEAQYF,TGTGCCAGCAGCCCCGGGACGGCCCTTAGTGAGGCCCAGTACTTC,TRBV7-9,-,TRBJ2-7,-
CAISATKELLHRVGTDTQYF,TGTGCCATCAGTGCGACAAAGGAACTTCTTCACAGGGTGGGTACAGATACGCAGTATTTT,TRBV10-3,-,TRBJ2-3,-
CASSLIAGGSSGANVLTF,TGTGCCAGCAGCCTAATAGCGGGGGGCAGCTCTGGGGCCAACGTCCTGACTTTC,TRBV7-6,TRBD2,TRBJ2-6,-
CSARVVAGGPRFNEQFF,TGCAGTGCTAGAGTGGTAGCGGGGGGGCCGAGGTTCAATGAGCAGTTCTTC,TRBV20-1,TRBD2,TRBJ2-1,-
CASSPGGRQPQHF,TGTGCCAGCAGCCCTGGGGGAAGGCAGCCCCAGCATTTT,TRBV6-2/TRBV6-3,-,TRBJ1-5,once
CSVDGYREEETQYF,TGCAGCGTTGATGGGTACAGGGAAGAGGAGACCCAGTACTTC,TRBV29-1,-,TRBJ2-5,-
CASSYYPGRPQETQYF,TGCGCCAGCAGTTACTATCCTGGACGTCCCCAAGAGACCCAGTACTTC,TRBV5-1,-,TRBJ2-5,-
CASSLEAKYNEQFF,TGTGCCAGCAGCTTAGAGGCTAAGTACAATGAGCAGTTCTTC,TRBV7-2,-,TRBJ2-1,-
CASSLNSGPSSGANVLTF,TGTGCCAGCAGCTTAAATTCAGGGCCTAGCTCTGGGGCCAACGTCCTGACTTTC,TRBV7-3,-,TRBJ2-6,-
CASSYGPADHNSPLHF,TGTGCCAGCAGCTACGGACCGGCTGATCATAATTCACCCCTCCACTTT,TRBV7-9,-,TRBJ1-6,-
CASSQDLGPGSTGELFF,TGCGCCAGCAGCCAAGATCTTGGACCGGGCAGCACCGGGGAGCTGTTTTTT,TRBV4-3,-,TRBJ2-2,-
CASSPEGAGTGELFF,TGTGCCAGCAGTCCCGAGGGGGCCGGAACCGGGGAGCTGTTTTTT,TRBV6-2/TRBV6-3,TRBD1,TRBJ2-2,-
CASSWGSGSGTTIYF,TGCGCCAGCAGCTGGGGGTCAGGCTCTGGAACCACCATATATTTT,TRBV5-1,-,TRBJ1-3,-
CASSWDREGEKLFF,TGTGCCAGCAGTTGGGACAGGGAGGGTGAAAAACTGTTTTTT,TRBV28,TRBD1,TRBJ1-4,-
CASTTGDGNQPQHF,TGTGCCAGCACCACTGGAGACGGCAATCAGCCCCAGCATTTT,TRBV27,-,TRBJ1-5,-
CSASSLAGGPEQYF,TGCAGTGCTAGCTCGCTAGCGGGGGGCCCCGAGCAGTACTTC,TRBV20-1,TRBD2,TRBJ2-7,few
CSVAQGKGKLFF,TGCAGCGTCGCCCAGGGTAAAGGGAAACTGTTTTTT,TRBV29-1,-,TRBJ1-4,-
CASSVTLARDQPQHF,TGTGCCAGCAGCGTCACCTTAGCCCGCGATCAGCCCCAGCATTTT,TRBV5-8,-,TRBJ1-5,few
CASSFLTGKSYNEQFF,TGTGCCAGCAGCTTCCTGACAGGGAAATCCTACAATGAGCAGTTCTTC,TRBV5-6,TRBD1,TRBJ2-1,-
CASSLIERGSVQYF,TGTGCCAGCAGCTTAATTGAGAGGGGGTCTGTGCAGTACTTC,TRBV7-2,-,TRBJ2-7,-
CASSSGTGGANVLTF,TGTGCCAGCAGTTCAGGGACAGGCGGGGCCAACGTCCTGACTTTC,TRBV6-5,TRBD1,TRBJ2-6,few
CASSLSNRVNEQFF,TGTGCCAGCAGTTTATCGAACAGGGTCAATGAGCAGTTCTTC,TRBV27,-,TRBJ2-1,-
CASSWIRDAPYEQYF,TGTGCCAGCAGCTGGATCCGGGACGCCCCCTACGAGCAGTACTTC,TRBV7-2,-,TRBJ2-7,-
CASSHREQDQAFF,TGCGCCAGCAGCCACCGGGAGCAGGACCAGGCTTTCTTT,TRBV4-1,-,TRBJ1-1,-
CASRSQGANEKLFF,TGTGCCAGCAGATCACAGGGGGCTAATGAAAAACTGTTTTTT,TRBV12-3/TRBV12-4,TRBD1,TRBJ1-4,-
CASNPTGILETQYF,TGTGCCAGCAACCCAACAGGGATTCTGGAGACCCAGTACTTC,TRBV28,-,TRBJ2-5,-
CASSEFGGQGKQFF,TGTGCCAGCAGTGAATTTGGGGGGCAAGGGAAGCAGTTCTTC,TRBV25-1,-,TRBJ2-1,few
CASSQMRQNTEAFF,TGTGCCAGCAGCCAAATGCGACAGAACACTGAAGCTTTCTTT,TRBV4-2,-,TRBJ1-1,-
CATSSLGAGEKLFF,TGTGCCACCAGCAGTCTGGGAGCAGGTGAAAAACTGTTTTTT,TRBV15,-,TRBJ1-4,-
CSVPIGASYNEQFF,TGCAGCGTTCCTATAGGTGCCTCCTACAATGAGCAGTTCTTC,TRBV29-1,-,TRBJ2-1,-
CSARDITLPEGGYTF,TGCAGTGCTAGAGATATCACTCTCCCGGAGGGTGGCTACACCTTC,TRBV20-1,-,TRBJ1-2,few
CASKPTRVSNSPLHF,TGTGCCAGCAAACCCACTCGGGTGAGCAATTCACCCCTCCACTTT,TRBV28,-,TRBJ1-6,-
CASSWTGEFSGANVLTF,TGTGCCAGCTCTTGGACAGGCGAATTCTCTGGGGCCAACGTCCTGACTTTC,TRBV6-2/TRBV6-3,TRBD1,TRBJ2-6,few
CSAKGPGDYGYTF,TGCAGTGCTAAGGGCCCGGGGGACTATGGCTACACCTTC,TRBV20-1,-,TRBJ1-2,-
CAWNKGRLGELFF,TGTGCCTGGAATAAGGGGCGTCTCGGGGAGCTGTTTTTT,TRBV30,-,TRBJ2-2,-
CASSSQGATGANVLTF,TGTGCCAGCAGTTCCCAGGGGGCAACTGGGGCCAACGTCCTGACTTTC,TRBV12-3/TRBV12-4,TRBD1,TRBJ2-6,-
CASTRLVGGRSGNTIYF,TGTGCCAGCACCCGTCTGGTAGGCGGGCGCTCTGGAAACACCATATATTTT,TRBV5-6,-,TRBJ1-3,once
CASCGAYNEQFF,TGTGCCAGCTGCGGGGCTTACAATGAGCAGTTCTTC,TRBV6-2/TRBV6-3,-,TRBJ2-1,-
CASSLAELAGSYGEQYF,TGTGCCAGCAGCTTAGCGGAACTAGCGGGGAGTTACGGCGAGCAGTACTTC,TRBV7-2,TRBD2,TRBJ2-7,-
CSVEEASSYNEQFF,TGCAGCGTTGAAGAAGCGAGCTCCTACAATGAGCAGTTCTTC,TRBV29-1,-,TRBJ2-1,-
CASSVGLVDGYTF,TGTGCCAGCAGCGTAGGATTGGTAGATGGCTACACCTTC,TRBV9,-,TRBJ1-2,-
CASSLTTNSDTQYF,TGTGCCAGCAGCTTGACGACTAATTCAGATACGCAGTATTTT,TRBV7-9,-,TRBJ2-3,-
CSVDGLGANVLTF,TGCAGCGTTGATGGGCTTGGGGCCAACGTCCTGACTTTC,TRBV29-1,-,TRBJ2-6,few
CSVEETASYEQYF,TGCAGCGTTGAAGAAACAGCCTCCTACGAGCAGTACTTC,TRBV29-1,-,TRBJ2-7,once
CASSQEPRAEQFF,TGTGCCAGCAGCCAAGAGCCGAGGGCAGAGCAGTTCTTC,TRBV3-1,-,TRBJ2-1,-
CASSLTPLAGGPYEQYF,TGTGCCAGCAGCTTAACGCCACTAGCGGGGGGGCCCTACGAGCAGTACTTC,TRBV7-3,TRBD2,TRBJ2-7,-
CASSLVPAGSYEQYF,TGTGCCAGCAGCTTAGTTCCCGCAGGTTCCTACGAGCAGTACTTC,TRBV11-2,-,TRBJ2-7,-
CSAGRGQGQPQHF,TGCAGTGCTGGCAGGGGGCAGGGTCAGCCCCAGCATTTT,TRBV20-1,TRBD1,TRBJ1-5,few
CSAHSRTGVLSTDTQYF,TGCAGTGCCCATTCACGGACAGGGGTCCTAAGCACAGATACGCAGTATTTT,TRBV20-1,TRBD1,TRBJ2-3,few
CASTNGPGGPTEAFF,TGTGCCAGCACTAATGGTCCAGGGGGCCCGACTGAAGCTTTCTTT,TRBV27,TRBD1,TRBJ1-1,-
CASSQDHGESEQFF,TGTGCCAGCAGCCAAGATCACGGGGAATCTGAGCAGTTCTTC,TRBV3-1,-,TRBJ2-1,-
CASSEAAGTGNGNEQFF,TGTGCCAGCAGTGAAGCCGCTGGGACAGGGAACGGTAATGAGCAGTTCTTC,TRBV25-1,TRBD1,TRBJ2-1,-
CAWISGVPSAGANVLTF,TGTGCCTGGATCAGCGGGGTTCCATCGGCTGGGGCCAACGTCCTGACTTTC,TRBV30,TRBD2,TRBJ2-6,-
CASSYSPTNEQFF,TGTGCCAGCAGTTACTCCCCAACGAATGAGCAGTTCTTC,TRBV6-2/TRBV6-3,-,TRBJ2-1,-
CARRGRGPYNEQFF,TGCGCCAGGAGGGGACGGGGCCCATACAATGAGCAGTTCTTC,TRBV5-1,-,TRBJ2-1,-
CASSVGGRETQYF,TGTGCCAGCAGTGTAGGGGGCAGGGAGACCCAGTACTTC,TRBV9,TRBD1,TRBJ2-5,few
CASSVGGLPYEQYF,TGTGCCAGCAGCGTAGGTGGACTACCCTACGAGCAGTACTTC,TRBV7-2,-,TRBJ2-7,-